Listed here are 29 T cell receptor beta chains from one sample, sequenced in a study of T cell clonality in common variable immunodeficiency. Data came from immunoSEQ multiplex PCR; TCRdb stores just in-frame clones and leaves some out. Singletons are absent from the sample, which has roughly 43,000 clones. Sequenced material: peripheral blood mononuclear cells. Every receptor here comes from a person aged 18 to 70 in good health.

This clone was detected a few times. The missing CDR3 end, 3 residues past where the read stops, is filled in from the germline J gene. This rearrangement joins TRBV7-1 to TRBJ2-1, with 16 bases matching TRBD2. TRBV7-1 is flagged as an ORF with uncertain function. The length of the CDR3 is 21 residues. V lost 2 bases, J lost 4 bases, and 14 bases stayed unmatched. This chain's CDR3 is CASSSTPGLAGGRFSYNEQFF. The sequenced CDR3 bases are TGTGCCAGCAGCTCAACTCCGGGACTAGCGGGAGGGCGGTTCAGTTACAATGAG.

This clone showed up many times. The missing CDR3 end, 3 residues past where the read stops, is filled in from the germline J gene. The rearrangement joins TRBV20-1 to TRBJ2-5; D is possibly TRBD1 (6 bases). The V and J ends lost 0 bases and 1 base respectively, with 12 bases between them. CDR3 length: 15 amino acids. The germline V gene encodes CDR1 DFQATT and CDR2 SNEGSKA (reference sequence). CDR3 DNA, as far as it was read: TGCAGTGCTAGAGATGGGACAAGGGCCCAAGAGACC. Its protein product is CSARDGTRAQET. The CDR3 as a whole reads CSARDGTRAQETQYF.

This clone was seen ten or more times. With the read ending 3 residues before the CDR3 end, the germline J gene is used to fill in that end. V gene TRBV6-1 combines with J gene TRBJ2-2; D is perhaps TRBD2 (6 bases). CDR3 length: 14 amino acids. Germline lookup yields CDR1 MNHNS and CDR2 SASEGT. Trimming removed 3 bases from V and 7 bases from J, with 12 bases in between. The chain's CDR3 is CASSETRVSGELFF. The sequenced CDR3 bases are TGTGCCAGCAGTGAGACTAGAGTTAGCGGGGAG.

This clone occurred many times. The observed sequence ends 3 residues before the CDR3 terminus, with the missing tail filled in from the germline J gene. The rearrangement links TRBV29-1 to TRBJ2-1, with TRBD2 matching over 10 bases. Germline V gene data show CDR1 as SQVTM and CDR2 as ANQGSEA. This CDR3 has 15 residues. The V gene end was trimmed by 2 bases and the J gene end by 2 bases; junction bases not matched to a gene: 3. CDR3 residues: CSVETSGRAYNEQFF. CDR3 bases read: TGCAGCGTTGAAACCAGCGGGAGGGCCTACAATGAG.

This clone was observed many times. CDR3 sequence: CASGSLTATDTQYF. The DNA read from the CDR3 is TGTGCCAGCGGATCATTGACAGCCACAGATACG. The chain joins TRBV7-6 to TRBJ2-3; a weak D match, TRBD1 (5 bases). The CDR3 end falls 3 residues outside the read, so it is completed with the germline J gene. V dropped 8 bases and J dropped 2 bases, with 14 bases sitting between them. This CDR3 is built from 14 residues. CDR1 is SGHVS and CDR2 is FNYEAQ in the germline V gene.

The table lists this clone with many counts. The CDR3 end falls 3 residues outside the read, so it is completed with the germline J gene. The chain is built from TRBV2 and TRBJ2-5; D is possibly TRBD2 (5 bases). Germline V gene sequence: CDR1 SNHLY, CDR2 FYNNEI. V dropped 10 bases and J dropped 2 bases, with 17 bases sitting between them. CDR3 length equals 14 residues. The CDR3 is CATTLDYQQETQYF. CDR3 DNA, as far as it was read: TGTGCCACCACTCTAGACTACCAACAAGAGACC.

This clone was seen at least ten times. The read gets to within 3 residues of the CDR3 end, and the germline J gene fills in the rest. The chain combines TRBV2 with TRBJ2-5, with 13 bases fitting TRBD2. Trimming took 6 bases from V and 5 from J; bases not matched to a gene: 6. This CDR3 contains 15 residues. CDR1 is SNHLY, CDR2 FYNNEI, per germline. CDR3 sequence reads: CASSGTSGNLETQYF. The sequenced CDR3 bases are TGTGCCAGCAGCGGGACTAGCGGGAATCTTGAGACC.

In its sample, this clone was seen many times. The read ends 3 residues early relative to the CDR3; the germline J gene fills the gap. This chain joins TRBV24-1 and TRBJ1-1; 8 nucleotides agree with TRBD1. This CDR3 spans 13 amino acids. The V segment lost 4 bases and the J segment 4 bases; nucleotides outside the gene matches: 1. CDR1 KGHDR and CDR2 SFDVKD come from the germline V gene. The sequenced CDR3 bases are TGTGCCACCAGTGAAACAGGGGGCACTGAA. It encodes CATSETGGTE. The complete CDR3 reads CATSETGGTEAFF.

This clone was observed many times. The read gets to within 3 residues of the CDR3 end, and the germline J gene fills in the rest. This chain connects TRBV6-2 or TRBV6-3 to TRBJ2-2; 8 bases agree with TRBD2. V gave up 6 bases and J gave up 2 bases; unmatched junction bases: 5. The V gene's germline CDR1 is MNHEY and CDR2 SVGEGT. The CDR3 length is 15 residues. The CDR3 loop is CASSSGGPNTGELFF. The CDR3 bases that were read are TGTGCCAGCAGCAGCGGGGGTCCAAACACCGGGGAG.

At least ten counts were recorded for this clone. The sequenced fragment ends 3 residues before the CDR3 boundary, so the rest is inferred from the germline J gene. V gene TRBV19 combines with J gene TRBJ2-7; TRBD2 is a possible D gene (6 bases). CDR1 LNHDA and CDR2 SQIVND come from the germline V gene (reference sequence). The CDR3 is 12 amino acids. V dropped 6 bases and J dropped 6 bases, with 12 bases sitting between them. This CDR3 is CASRRQGGEQYF. The part of the CDR3 DNA that was read is TGTGCCAGTAGGCGGCAGGGAGGCGAG.

In its sample, this clone was seen a few times. The CDR3 goes on 3 residues after the read ends, and that part is filled in from the germline J gene. The V gene is TRBV11-3, the J gene TRBJ1-6; TRBD1 matches 10 bases. The CDR3 runs to 15 residues. Germline V lookup: CDR1 SGHNT, CDR2 YENEEA. J gave up 10 bases and V 4 bases, and 7 bases lay outside the gene matches. This CDR3 reads CASSYGTGVGSPLHF. CDR3 DNA (partial): TGTGCCAGCAGCTACGGGACAGGGGTAGGGTCACCC. Full variable domain (missing parts from reference TRBV11-3 and TRBJ1-6): EAGVVQSPRYKIIEKKQPVAFWCNPISGHNTLYWYLQNLGQGPELLIRYENEEAVDDSQLPKDRFSAERLKGVDSTLKIQPAELGDSAVYLCASSYGTGVGSPLHFGNGTRLTVT.

This clone came up many times. The read ends 3 residues early relative to the CDR3; the germline J gene fills the gap. The chain is built from TRBV28 and TRBJ2-1, with TRBD2 identical over 7 bases. Germline CDR1 reads MDHEN; CDR2 reads SYDVKM. Trimming removed 6 bases from V and 4 bases from J; junction bases left unmatched: 12. This CDR3 has 16 amino acids. The sequenced part of the CDR3 DNA is TGTGCCAGCAGGCAAACCAGCGGGGCGCTTTACAATGAG. Translated: CASRQTSGALYNE. The CDR3, in full, reads CASRQTSGALYNEQFF. Complete variable domain (other parts from reference TRBV28 and TRBJ2-1): DVKVTQSSRYLVKRTGEKVFLECVQDMDHENMFWYRQDPGLGLRLIYFSYDVKMKEKGDIPEGYSVSREKKERFSLILESASTNQTSMYLCASRQTSGALYNEQFFGPGTRLTVL.

In its sample, this clone was seen a few times. Read coverage stops 3 residues before the CDR3 terminus; the germline J gene supplies the remainder. This sequence joins TRBV19 and TRBJ1-2; D gene uncertain. Germline CDR1 reads LNHDA; CDR2 reads SQIVND (reference sequence). The CDR3 sequence is 14 residues long. The CDR3 reads CASKRTSDYNDYTF. The sequenced CDR3 bases are TGTGCCAGTAAACGGACTAGCGACTACAATGAC.

This clone was observed many times. The read finishes 3 residues shy of the CDR3 end, and the germline J gene is used to complete it. The chain joins TRBV20-1 to TRBJ1-1; D possibly corresponds to TRBD1 (5 bases). This CDR3 is 13 amino acids long. CDR1 is DFQATT and CDR2 is SNEGSKA in the germline V gene (reference sequence). The germline V and J ends were trimmed by 5 bases and 0 bases, with 10 bases remaining between them. CDR3 protein: CSAAEGLNTEAFF. The CDR3 bases that were read are TGCAGTGCTGCCGAGGGGCTGAACACTGAA.

This clone was observed many times. The sequenced fragment ends 3 residues before the CDR3 boundary, so the rest is inferred from the germline J gene. This chain links TRBV19 with TRBJ1-1; D possibly corresponds to TRBD1 (5 bases). This CDR3 has 16 amino acids. Germline CDR1 reads LNHDA; CDR2 reads SQIVND (reference sequence). The sequenced CDR3 bases are TGTGCCAGTAGCCCGTTACAAGGGGTACGGAGACTCGAA. Protein product: CASSPLQGVRRLE. The whole CDR3 sequence is CASSPLQGVRRLEAFF.

This clone showed up many times. The read ends 3 residues shy of where the CDR3 ends; the end is completed using the germline J gene. The chain uses TRBV20-1 and TRBJ2-7, with a weak D call TRBD2 (5 bases). CDR1 and CDR2 (germline): DFQATT, SNEGSKA (reference sequence). V was pared by 5 bases and J by 1 base, with 12 bases between. This CDR3 region has 13 residues. The CDR3 loop reads CSARSSTSYEQYF. The sequenced part of the CDR3 DNA is TGCAGTGCTCGGTCTAGCACATCCTACGAG.

As concerns this clone: The CDR3 extends 3 residues past the end of the read, so its final part is completed from the germline J gene. The V gene is TRBV2, the J gene TRBJ2-5, with 9 bases that match TRBD1. Trimming cost V 6 bases and J 5 bases; bases outside gene matches: 10. The CDR3 covers 15 residues. Germline CDR1 is SNHLY and CDR2 is FYNNEI. The DNA read from the CDR3 is TGTGCCAGCAGCCTGGACAGGGGCAGTGGGGAGACC. Its protein product is CASSLDRGSGET. The CDR3 as a whole reads CASSLDRGSGETQYF.

This clone was seen ten or more times. CDR3 in amino acids: CASRPQDNTEAFF. The covered CDR3 bases are TGTGCCAGCAGGCCACAGGACAACACTGAA. The J gene is TRBJ1-1, the V gene TRBV7-2, with a weak D call TRBD1 (5 bases). Sequencing ends 3 residues short of the CDR3 end; the germline J gene provides the rest. Trimming took off 6 bases at V and 2 bases at J, with 10 bases between the two ends. The length of the CDR3 is 13 residues. Looked up from germline, CDR1 is SGHTA and CDR2 is FQGNSA.

This clone has ten or more counts. One junction end disagrees with the germline gene, perhaps due to a read error. The read ends 3 residues early relative to the CDR3; the germline J gene fills the gap. The J gene is TRBJ1-4, the V gene TRBV7-2; D gene ambiguous. The CDR3 extends over 15 amino acids. Germline V gene lookup returns CDR1 SGHTA and CDR2 FQGNSA. The CDR3 DNA, read in part, is TGTGCCAGCAGTTTAGCCCAGTCAACTAATGAAAAA. Its protein is CASSLAQSTNEK. Given in full, the CDR3 is CASSLAQSTNEKLFF.

In this sample, this clone turned up many times. With the read ending 3 residues before the CDR3 end, the germline J gene is used to fill in that end. The genes are TRBV10-3 and TRBJ2-2, with no clear D. CDR1 and CDR2 (germline): ENHRY, SYGVKD. V gave up 2 bases and J gave up 0 bases, with 10 bases separating them. This CDR3 comprises 16 residues. CDR3 in amino acids: CAISEHGGPNTGELFF. The sequenced part of the CDR3 DNA is TGTGCCATCAGTGAGCACGGCGGTCCGAACACCGGGGAG.

This clone was found many times. With the read ending 3 residues before the CDR3 end, the germline J gene is used to fill in that end. The chain joins TRBV30 to TRBJ2-5; 7 positions agree with TRBD1. This CDR3 is built from 15 residues. Germline lookup yields CDR1 GTSNPN and CDR2 SVGIG (reference sequence). J gave up 0 bases and V 5 bases, and 9 bases lay outside the gene matches. The CDR3 loop reads CAWDATGTDQETQYF. The sequenced CDR3 bases are TGTGCCTGGGACGCAACCGGGACAGACCAAGAGACC.

This clone was recorded at least ten times. The CDR3 goes on 3 residues after the read ends, and that part is filled in from the germline J gene. This sequence joins TRBV5-1 and TRBJ2-1; 12 bases align to TRBD2. CDR1 and CDR2 from the germline V gene are SGHRS and YFSETQ. The CDR3 is 18 amino acids. Trimming cost V 4 bases and J 3 bases; bases outside gene matches: 11. This chain's CDR3 is CASSAVPRLAGDYNEQFF. The sequenced CDR3 bases are TGCGCCAGCAGCGCGGTCCCCCGACTAGCGGGGGACTACAATGAG. The full variable domain, in which reference TRBV5-1 and TRBJ2-1 provide the parts outside the CDR3, is KAGVTQTPRYLIKTRGQQVTLSCSPISGHRSVSWYQQTPGQGLQFLFEYFSETQRNKGNFPGRFSGRQFSNSRSEMNVSTLELGDSALYLCASSAVPRLAGDYNEQFFGPGTRLTVL.

This clone was recorded at least ten times. The CDR3 end falls 3 residues outside the read, so it is completed with the germline J gene. The genes are TRBV5-1 and TRBJ2-7; the match to TRBD1 covers 8 bases. Germline V gene data show CDR1 as SGHRS and CDR2 as YFSETQ. J was trimmed by 5 bases and V by 7 bases; bases with no gene match: 11. The length of the CDR3 is 14 residues. Incomplete CDR3 DNA: TGCGCCAGCCCAAACAGGGGGATAAGGGACGAG. This encodes CASPNRGIRDE. The CDR3 reads in full as CASPNRGIRDEQYF. The variable domain in full, completed from reference TRBV5-1 and TRBJ2-7, reads KAGVTQTPRYLIKTRGQQVTLSCSPISGHRSVSWYQQTPGQGLQFLFEYFSETQRNKGNFPGRFSGRQFSNSRSEMNVSTLELGDSALYLCASPNRGIRDEQYFGPGTRLTVT.

Many counts were recorded for this clone. The read ends 3 residues early relative to the CDR3; the germline J gene fills the gap. V usage is TRBV12-3 or TRBV12-4 and J usage is TRBJ2-2; a possible D gene is TRBD1 (5 bases). Trimming removed 3 bases from V and 2 bases from J, with 10 bases in between. This CDR3 contains 15 residues. The CDR3 is CASSFGQRNTGELFF. CDR3 bases read: TGTGCCAGCAGTTTCGGACAAAGAAACACCGGGGAG.

Ten or more counts support this clone. The read comes to an end 3 residues before the CDR3 does, leaving the germline J gene to fill in the end. The V and J genes are TRBV19 and TRBJ1-3, with TRBD1 identical over 7 bases. Trimming cost V 6 bases and J 3 bases; bases outside gene matches: 11. CDR1 and CDR2 (germline): LNHDA, SQIVND (reference sequence). The CDR3 is made up of 16 amino acids. The CDR3 region is CASRLTGSRIGNTIYF. CDR3 DNA, as far as it was read: TGTGCCAGTAGACTGACAGGGTCAAGGATTGGAAACACC.

This clone has ten or more counts. The read ends 3 residues before the CDR3 terminus; that terminus is restored from the germline J gene. The J gene is TRBJ2-1, the V gene TRBV20-1, with 10 bases lining up with TRBD2. The germline V gene has CDR1 DFQATT and CDR2 SNEGSKA (reference sequence). The CDR3 has 14 amino acids. Losses at the gene ends were 3 bases for V and 7 bases for J; bases not matched to a gene: 6. Incomplete CDR3 DNA: TGCAGTGCTAGGTTACCTAGCGGGGGTAATGAG. This gives the protein CSARLPSGGNE. The full CDR3 reads CSARLPSGGNEQFF.

In its sample, this clone was seen many times. Read data end 3 residues before the CDR3 end; the end is taken from the germline J gene. The chain is built from TRBV5-1 and TRBJ1-6; 10 positions agree with TRBD1. This CDR3 has 15 residues. Germline V gives CDR1 SGHRS, CDR2 YFSETQ. Trimming removed 2 bases from V and 10 bases from J; junction bases left unmatched: 6. CDR3 residues: CASSFQTGGGSPLHF. The sequenced part of the CDR3 DNA is TGCGCCAGCAGCTTCCAGACAGGGGGCGGCTCACCC.

This clone was counted ten times or more. The read stops 3 residues short of the end of the CDR3; the missing end is completed from the germline J gene. The chain carries TRBV6-1 and TRBJ2-4; D gene uncertain. The germline V gene has CDR1 MNHNS and CDR2 SASEGT. CDR3 length: 15 residues. The V end was cut by 1 base, the J end by 3 bases, with 10 bases between. The CDR3 reads CASSEEGTVKNIQYF. The sequenced part of the CDR3 DNA is TGTGCCAGCAGTGAAGAGGGTACGGTCAAAAACATT.

The sample holds many counts of this clone. The sequenced CDR3 bases are TGTGCCAGCAGCTCGCGGGACAGGGGAGCCACTGAA. Translated: CASSSRDRGATE. The complete CDR3 protein is CASSSRDRGATEAFF. The chain carries TRBV5-5 and TRBJ1-1; 10 nucleotides line up with TRBD1. The read terminates 3 residues ahead of where the CDR3 ends, so the germline J gene completes it. V shed 3 bases and J 4 bases; nucleotides not matched to a gene: 6. Germline lookup yields CDR1 SGHKS and CDR2 YYEKEE (reference sequence). This CDR3 is built from 15 residues.